The TCR beta chain under discussion was sequenced for a study of cytomegalovirus exposure and HLA in healthy donors. Study summary: Tens of millions of unique TCRs, all from HLA-typed donors, were included in an early release of the data.

In the case of this clone: The antigen is unknown.

A multiplex PCR was run with 60 Vbeta primers and 13 Jbeta primers. TCRdb's table, derived via immunoSEQ multiplex PCR, lists solely in-frame clones and lacks some. The table has 150,000 or so clones, about 80% seen once. General study results and limits: Follow-up analysis later connected one missense variant in DCLRE1C with trimming of TCR beta V- and J-genes.

With 4 bases removed from V and 5 bases from J, the gap between germline ends came to 8 bases. This CDR3 spans 12 amino acids. The germline V gene encodes CDR1 SGHTA and CDR2 FQGNSA. The chain is built from TRBV7-2 and TRBJ2-5; D is unresolved. The TCR sequence derives from a woman between 45 and 60 years old in good health and CMV-seropositive. Sequencing used PBMCs. CDR3 nucleotide sequence: TGTGCCAGCAGCTCATCGCGGGAGACCCAGTACTTC. Translation: CASSSSRETQYF. The full variable domain, its missing parts supplied by reference TRBV7-2 and TRBJ2-5, is GAGVSQSPSNKVTEKGKDVELRCDPISGHTALYWYRQSLGQGLEFLIYFQGNSAPDKSGLPSDRFSAERTGGSVSTLTIQRTQQEDSAVYLCASSSSRETQYFGPGTRLLVL.